The 18 T cell receptor beta chains below all came from one sample that was sequenced in a study of blood T cell repertoires in COVID-19. Sequencing was performed with immunoSEQ multiplex PCR; in TCRdb, only in-frame clones are kept and a portion is missing. The profile shows tens of thousands of clones, roughly 87% of them singletons. Sample: peripheral blood. These receptors originate from a man aged 55 to 70 with active COVID-19.

In its sample, this clone was seen once. The V and J genes are TRBV28 and TRBJ2-3; D might be TRBD2 (6 bases). The germline V gene encodes CDR1 MDHEN and CDR2 SYDVKM. V shed 8 bases and J shed 7 bases, with 19 bases lying between them. There are 14 residues in the CDR3. This CDR3 reads CASGTSGRPYTQYF. In nucleotides, the CDR3 is TGTGCCAGCGGCACCTCAGGGAGGCCCTATACGCAGTATTTT.

The chain carries TRBV11-1 and TRBJ2-1, with D possibly TRBD1 on 5 matching bases. Germline CDR1 is SGHAT and CDR2 is FQDESV (reference sequence). The CDR3 is made up of 15 amino acids. V was shortened by 4 bases and J by 8 bases, with 18 bases between the two germline ends. In DNA form, the CDR3 reads TGTGCCAGCAGCTCGAGCCAAGACAGAGTCTATGAGCAGTTCTTC. Translated: CASSSSQDRVYEQFF.

CDR3 in amino acids: CASSYGPEGGELFF. The CDR3 DNA reads as TGTGCCAGCAGTTACGGACCTGAGGGCGGGGAGCTGTTTTTT. The chain uses TRBV6-6 and TRBJ2-2; D is perhaps TRBD2 (5 bases). The CDR3 consists of 14 residues. The V end was cut by 2 bases, the J end by 7 bases, with 11 bases between. The germline gives CDR1 MNHNY, CDR2 SVGAGI (reference sequence).

The chain couples TRBV5-1 to TRBJ2-7, with a weak D call TRBD2 (5 bases). Germline V lookup: CDR1 SGHRS, CDR2 YFSETQ. This CDR3 is 15 amino acids long. V lost 0 bases to trimming and J lost 3 bases, with 13 bases between them. The CDR3 protein is CASSLASDYNYEQYF. The CDR3 DNA reads TGCGCCAGCAGCTTGGCCAGTGACTACAACTACGAGCAGTACTTC.

The rearrangement uses TRBV7-2 and TRBJ2-3; 9 bases fit TRBD2. The length of the CDR3 is 18 residues. J lost 0 bases, V lost 1 base, and 8 bases had no gene match. Germline V gene data show CDR1 as SGHTA and CDR2 as FQGNSA. The CDR3 sequence: CASSLEVLAGISTDTQYF. The CDR3 DNA reads as TGTGCCAGCAGCTTAGAAGTGCTAGCGGGGATAAGCACAGATACGCAGTATTTT.

J is TRBJ2-3 and V is TRBV18; weak D call: TRBD1 (6 bases). Trimming left V 3 bases short and J 1 base short, with 8 bases between. This CDR3 contains 14 residues. The germline gives CDR1 KGHSH, CDR2 LQKENI. This CDR3 reads CASSPKGGTDTQYF. The CDR3 nucleotides read TGTGCCAGCTCACCTAAGGGGGGCACAGATACGCAGTATTTT.

The rearrangement links TRBV14 to TRBJ1-1, with D possibly matching TRBD1 (5 bases). Germline V CDR1 and CDR2: SGHDN, FVKESK. Trimming took 4 bases from V and 1 from J, leaving 10 bases between them. The CDR3 totals 14 residues. In DNA, the CDR3 is TGTGCCAGCAGCCTTCAGACAGCGAACACTGAAGCTTTCTTT. Protein sequence: CASSLQTANTEAFF. Combining the CDR3 with reference TRBV14 and TRBJ1-1 gives the whole variable domain EAGVTQFPSHSVIEKGQTVTLRCDPISGHDNLYWYRRVMGKEIKFLLHFVKESKQDESGMPNNRFLAERTGGTYSTLKVQPAELEDSGVYFCASSLQTANTEAFFGQGTRLTVV.

The genes are TRBV7-8 and TRBJ2-3; D possibly corresponds to TRBD2 (5 bases). This CDR3 has 14 residues. The V end was cut by 4 bases, the J end by 4 bases, with 12 bases between. The germline V gene has CDR1 SGHVS and CDR2 FQNEAQ. The CDR3 region is CASSSEVRADTQYF. CDR3 nucleotides: TGTGCCAGCAGCTCGGAGGTTCGGGCAGATACGCAGTATTTT.

This chain links TRBV27 with TRBJ2-1; tentatively, D is TRBD1 (5 bases). Per germline, CDR1 MNHEY and CDR2 SMNVEV (reference sequence). This CDR3 is 14 amino acids long. The V gene lost 8 bases and the J gene lost 3 bases, with 14 bases spanning the gap. The CDR3 sequence is CASCFADNYNEQFF. The CDR3 nucleotides are TGTGCCAGCTGCTTCGCGGACAACTACAATGAGCAGTTCTTC.

The chain carries TRBV11-3 and TRBJ2-7; 8 bases map to TRBD1. The CDR3 loop spans 14 amino acids. Trimming cost V 9 bases and J 2 bases; bases outside gene matches: 9. Germline lookup yields CDR1 SGHNT and CDR2 YENEEA. The CDR3 loop is CARNRQGFAYEQYF. The CDR3 DNA reads TGTGCCAGAAACCGACAGGGGTTCGCCTACGAGCAGTACTTC.

The chain recombines TRBV9 with TRBJ2-3, with 8 bases lining up with TRBD1. Germline V gives CDR1 SGDLS, CDR2 YYNGEE. CDR3 length equals 13 residues. The junction had 2 bases not matched to a gene; V was cut back by 3 bases and J by 5 bases. CDR3 sequence reads: CASSATGGDTQYF. The CDR3 DNA is TGTGCCAGCAGCGCTACAGGGGGAGATACGCAGTATTTT.

The chain links TRBV13 to TRBJ2-1, with TRBD2 as a possible D gene (6 bases). This CDR3 has 15 amino acids. Trimming shortened V by 5 bases and J by 5 bases, and 16 bases separated the two germline ends. CDR1 is PRHDT, CDR2 FYEKMQ, per germline (reference sequence). For the CDR3, the DNA is TGTGCCAGCAGCCCCTGGGGAGGACAAGACAATGAGCAGTTCTTC. This codes for CASSPWGGQDNEQFF.

The chain links TRBV20-1 to TRBJ2-5; 8 nucleotides line up with TRBD2. V lost 3 bases, J lost 1 base, and 10 bases stayed unmatched. CDR1 and CDR2 (germline): DFQATT, SNEGSKA (reference sequence). This CDR3 has 16 amino acids. The chain's CDR3 is CSASWFGGGTQETQYF. CDR3 sequence (DNA): TGCAGTGCTAGTTGGTTCGGCGGGGGGACCCAAGAGACCCAGTACTTC.

The genes are TRBV19 and TRBJ2-1; 8 nucleotides align to TRBD2. The CDR3 is 14 amino acids. The V segment lost 11 bases and the J segment 6 bases; nucleotides outside the gene matches: 12. Per the germline V gene, CDR1 is LNHDA and CDR2 is SQIVND (reference sequence). In nucleotides, the CDR3 is TGTGCCCGAATAGCGGGACACTTTATCAATGAGCAGTTCTTC. Protein product: CARIAGHFINEQFF.

The V gene is TRBV28, the J gene TRBJ1-2; TRBD1 is a possible D gene (6 bases). Trimming removed 4 bases at V and 3 bases at J, with 6 bases between. The CDR3 is made up of 12 amino acids. CDR1 is MDHEN, CDR2 SYDVKM, per germline. In DNA form, the CDR3 reads TGTGCCAGCAGTTGGACAGACTATGGCTACACCTTC. This sequence encodes CASSWTDYGYTF.

The V and J genes are TRBV7-6 and TRBJ1-1; 10 bases line up with TRBD1. The CDR3 has 15 residues. J gave up 4 bases and V 0 bases, and 2 bases lay outside the gene matches. From germline, CDR1 is SGHVS and CDR2 FNYEAQ. The CDR3 nucleotides are TGTGCCAGCAGCTTAGCGGACAGGGGGGTCACTGAAGCTTTCTTT. Translating it yields CASSLADRGVTEAFF.

This clone was seen a single time. This chain connects TRBV2 to TRBJ2-1; 9 nucleotides agree with TRBD2. The CDR3 contains 16 residues. Germline values: CDR1 SNHLY, CDR2 FYNNEI. The V gene end was trimmed by 6 bases and the J gene end by 8 bases; junction bases not matched to a gene: 14. In nucleotides, the CDR3 is TGTGCCAGCAGCGACCCAGCGGGGGGCAATACGCATGAGCAGTTCTTC. Amino acids: CASSDPAGGNTHEQFF.

The V call is TRBV11-1, the J call TRBJ2-1; 7 bases agree with TRBD2. V gave up 6 bases and J gave up 1 base; unmatched junction bases: 6. The CDR3 loop spans 15 amino acids. The germline V gene encodes CDR1 SGHAT and CDR2 FQDESV (reference sequence). CDR3 DNA: TGTGCCAGCAGTACGCGGGGGAATTCCTACAATGAGCAGTTCTTC. Amino acid sequence: CASSTRGNSYNEQFF.